Listed below are T cell receptor beta chains from one sample, sequenced in a study of identical twins. Each CDR3 protein gets one entry after TCRdb re-called the 5' RACE reads with MiXCR. The sample holds about 240,000 distinct CDR3 sequences, over 9.5% seen once. The sample comprised memory T cells sorted from blood. The receptor source for this set is a man over 45 in good health. Each CDR3 is given with its conserved first and last residue. D genes are given only for firm matches. Clone size is given for some rows only: seen once, a few or many times, or a class if the clone is expanded.

>TRBD1|few|TRBJ2-7|TRBV18
TGTGCCAGCTCAACCAGACAGGGGGCGGCCTACGAGCAGTACTTC
CASSTRQGAAYEQYF
>NA|NA|TRBJ2-1|TRBV6-5
TGTGCCAGCAGTTACAGGAATACCTACAATGAGCAGTTCTTC
CASSYRNTYNEQFF
>NA|many|TRBJ2-7|TRBV7-2
TGTGCCAGCAGCTTAGTAGCGGACAGCTCCTACGAGCAGTACTTC
CASSLVADSSYEQYF
>TRBD1|NA|TRBJ2-7|TRBV20-1
TGCAGCCCGGGACAGGGTATCTCCTGCGAGCAGTACTTC
CSPGQGISCEQYF
>TRBD1|few|TRBJ2-7|TRBV20-1
TGCAGTGCTAGGGGCTCCGGGACAGGGATCTACGAGCAGTACTTC
CSARGSGTGIYEQYF
>NA|many|TRBJ2-3|TRBV6-4
TGTGCCAGCAGTGAACATAGTACAGATACGCAGTATTTT
CASSEHSTDTQYF
>TRBD2|few|TRBJ2-1|TRBV18
TGTGCCAGCTCCACCTCCGATAGTAGCGGGCTCTGGGAGCAGTTCTTC
CASSTSDSSGLWEQFF
>NA|many|TRBJ2-7|TRBV27
TGTGCCAGCAGATTAGGGGGCGAGCAGTACTTC
CASRLGGEQYF
>TRBD2|few|TRBJ2-3|TRBV4-3
TGCGCCAGCAGCCGTGCGACGGGGGGGCCAACAGATACGCAGTATTTT
CASSRATGGPTDTQYF
>TRBD1|NA|TRBJ2-5|TRBV6-2/TRBV6-3
TGTGCCAGCAGATGGGACAGGGGACAAGAGACCCAGTACTTC
CASRWDRGQETQYF
>TRBD1|many|TRBJ1-1|TRBV10-3
TGTGCCATCAGACCGGGACAGGGAGTAAAGGGGGCTGAAGCTTTCTTT
CAIRPGQGVKGAEAFF
>TRBD1|few|TRBJ1-5|TRBV15
TGTGCCACCAGCAGTGGACAGGGAATGCGGCCCCAGCATTTT
CATSSGQGMRPQHF
>TRBD1|many|TRBJ2-5|TRBV12-3/TRBV12-4
TGTGCCAGCAGTTGGACAGGCTATTCAGAGACCCAGTACTTC
CASSWTGYSETQYF
>NA|NA|TRBJ2-5|TRBV12-3/TRBV12-4
TGTGCCAGCAGTTTCAGAGCCCTTTGGTACCAAGAGACCCAGTACTTC
CASSFRALWYQETQYF
>TRBD2|few|TRBJ2-7|TRBV29-1
TGCAGCGTTAGGGGAGGGGACGGAACCTACGAGCAGTACTTC
CSVRGGDGTYEQYF
>TRBD1|few|TRBJ2-3|TRBV20-1
TGCAGTGCTAGAGAGACAGGGACCGCAGATACGCAGTATTTT
CSARETGTADTQYF
>NA|NA|TRBJ2-7|TRBV2
TGTGCCAGCAGTGAAGCTGTTCTTTCCACGCCAACCTACGAGCAGTACTTC
CASSEAVLSTPTYEQYF
>TRBD2|many|TRBJ2-2|TRBV12-3/TRBV12-4
TGTGCCAGCAGTTTTCCCCGACGGGAGGGCCTTACCGGGGAGCTGTTTTTT
CASSFPRREGLTGELFF
>NA|NA|TRBJ1-5|TRBV20-1
TGCAGCGCTAGGGAGGGTTCTCCTAGCAATCAGCCCCAGCATTTT
CSAREGSPSNQPQHF
>NA|many|TRBJ2-5|TRBV3-1
TGTGCCAGCAGCCCTACTAGGTTGGAGACCCAGTACTTC
CASSPTRLETQYF
>TRBD2|NA|TRBJ2-5|TRBV7-7
TGTGCCAGCAGCCAACTCAGCGGGGTCCTACCAAGGTCCCAGTACTTC
CASSQLSGVLPRSQYF
>NA|NA|TRBJ1-5|TRBV28
TGTGCCAGCAGTTTCCCGGACCTTCAGCCCCAGCATTTT
CASSFPDLQPQHF
>TRBD1|NA|TRBJ2-1|TRBV27
TGTGCCAGCAGTTTAGAGGGGACAGATTACAATGAGCAGTTCTTC
CASSLEGTDYNEQFF